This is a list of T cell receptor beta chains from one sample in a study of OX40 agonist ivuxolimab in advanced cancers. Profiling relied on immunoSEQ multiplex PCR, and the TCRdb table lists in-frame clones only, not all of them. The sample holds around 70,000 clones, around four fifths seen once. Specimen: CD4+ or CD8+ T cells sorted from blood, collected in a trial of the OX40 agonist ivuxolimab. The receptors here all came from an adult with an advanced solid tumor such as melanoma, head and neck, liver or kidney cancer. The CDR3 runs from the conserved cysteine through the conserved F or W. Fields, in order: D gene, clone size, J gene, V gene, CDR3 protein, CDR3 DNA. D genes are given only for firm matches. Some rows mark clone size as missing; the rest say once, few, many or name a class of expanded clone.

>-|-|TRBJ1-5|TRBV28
CASSLVVQPQHF
TGTGCCAGCAGTTTAGTGGTTCAGCCCCAGCATTTT
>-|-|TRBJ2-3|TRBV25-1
CASSVTTGDTQYF
TGTGCCAGCAGTGTTACAACCGGGGATACGCAGTATTTT
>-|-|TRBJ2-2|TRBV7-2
CASSLLRGRGNTGELFF
TGTGCCAGCAGCTTACTTCGAGGCAGGGGGAACACCGGGGAGCTGTTTTTT
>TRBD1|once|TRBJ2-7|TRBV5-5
CASSLVRGQGLYEQYF
TGTGCCAGCAGCTTGGTGCGGGGACAGGGGCTTTACGAGCAGTACTTC
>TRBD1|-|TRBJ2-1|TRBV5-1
CASSLGQGAYNEQFF
TGCGCCAGCAGCTTGGGACAGGGGGCGTACAATGAGCAGTTCTTC
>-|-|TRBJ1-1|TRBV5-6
CASSGIRRTEAFF
TGTGCCAGCAGCGGAATCAGGCGTACTGAAGCTTTCTTT
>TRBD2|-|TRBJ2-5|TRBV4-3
CASSLGTSGGVYETQYF
TGCGCCAGCAGCCTTGGGACTAGCGGGGGGGTTTATGAGACCCAGTACTTC
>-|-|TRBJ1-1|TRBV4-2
CASSLRAGNTEAFF
TGTGCCAGCAGCCTCAGGGCTGGGAACACTGAAGCTTTCTTT
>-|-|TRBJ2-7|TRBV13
CASSLRAGGQYF
TGTGCCAGCAGCTTAAGGGCCGGCGGGCAGTACTTC
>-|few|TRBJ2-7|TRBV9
CASSVAVGSYEQYF
TGTGCCAGCAGCGTAGCGGTCGGGAGCTACGAGCAGTACTTC
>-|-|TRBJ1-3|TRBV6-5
CASSYGPRLSGNTIYF
TGTGCCAGCAGTTACGGTCCGCGACTCTCTGGAAACACCATATATTTT
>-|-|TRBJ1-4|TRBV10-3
CAISGGAKAREKLFF
TGTGCCATCAGTGGGGGGGCCAAGGCTAGAGAAAAACTGTTTTTT
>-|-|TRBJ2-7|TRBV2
CASSEGSLSYEQYF
TGTGCCAGCAGTGAAGGGTCCCTGTCCTACGAGCAGTACTTC
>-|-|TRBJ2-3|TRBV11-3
CASGSGTDTQYF
TGTGCCAGCGGCTCGGGCACAGATACGCAGTATTTT
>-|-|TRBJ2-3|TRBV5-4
CASSFVRGVNTDTQYF
TGTGCCAGCAGCTTCGTGCGCGGGGTTAACACAGATACGCAGTATTTT
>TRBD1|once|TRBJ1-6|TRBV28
CASRLDRGASPLHF
TGTGCCAGCAGACTCGACAGGGGGGCTTCACCCCTCCACTTT
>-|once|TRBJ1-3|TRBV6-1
CASSDGQFGDTIYF
TGTGCCAGCAGTGATGGACAATTTGGGGACACCATATATTTT
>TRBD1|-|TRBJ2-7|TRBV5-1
CASSLGQGFYEQYF
TGCGCCAGCAGCTTGGGACAGGGGTTCTACGAGCAGTACTTC
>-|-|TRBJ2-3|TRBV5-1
CASSRTNDRLIQYF
TGCGCCAGCAGCCGTACGAATGACAGGTTAATACAGTATTTT
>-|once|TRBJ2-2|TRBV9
CASSVDSSLSNTGELFF
TGTGCCAGCAGCGTAGACTCGTCACTCTCGAACACCGGGGAGCTGTTTTTT
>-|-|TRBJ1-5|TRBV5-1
CASSLAGGDQPQHF
TGCGCCAGCAGCTTGGCGGGCGGTGATCAGCCCCAGCATTTT
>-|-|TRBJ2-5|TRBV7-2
CASSLTAGLETQYF
TGTGCCAGCAGCTTAACGGCAGGGCTGGAGACCCAGTACTTC
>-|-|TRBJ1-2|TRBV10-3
CASQQTAYYGYTF
TGTGCCTCGCAACAGACAGCTTACTATGGCTACACCTTC
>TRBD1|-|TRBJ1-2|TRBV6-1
CASSVTGAYGYTF
TGTGCCAGCAGTGTAACAGGGGCCTATGGCTACACCTTC
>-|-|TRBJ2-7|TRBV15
CATSRERVGGSSYEQYF
TGTGCCACCAGCAGAGAGAGGGTCGGAGGGAGTTCCTACGAGCAGTACTTC
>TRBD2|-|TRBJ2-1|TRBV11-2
CASSLVGGRVEQFF
TGTGCCAGCAGCTTAGTGGGAGGGAGGGTTGAGCAGTTCTTC
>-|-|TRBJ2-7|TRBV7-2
CASSVGFEQYF
TGTGCCAGCAGTGTGGGCTTCGAGCAGTACTTC
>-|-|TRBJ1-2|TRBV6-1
CASSPATFSYGYTF
TGTGCCAGCAGTCCAGCGACTTTCAGCTATGGCTACACCTTC
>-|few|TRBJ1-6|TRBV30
CAWSAGTPYNSPLHF
TGTGCCTGGAGTGCCGGGACTCCTTATAATTCACCCCTCCACTTT
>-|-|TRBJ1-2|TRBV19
CASSTPDLIRRGYTF
TGTGCCAGTAGTACCCCGGACTTAATCCGAAGAGGCTACACCTTC
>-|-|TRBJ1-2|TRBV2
CASRPTGGVANYGYTF
TGTGCCAGCAGGCCCACCGGGGGGGTGGCTAACTATGGCTACACCTTC
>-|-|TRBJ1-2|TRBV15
CATSRDLIRENYGYTF
TGTGCCACCAGCAGAGATCTTATCAGGGAGAACTATGGCTACACCTTC
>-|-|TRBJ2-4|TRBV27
CASSLVAGGIQYF
TGTGCCAGCAGTTTAGTGGCGGGTGGCATTCAGTACTTC
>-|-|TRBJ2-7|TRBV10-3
CAAGVAREDEQYF
TGTGCCGCCGGGGTTGCCCGAGAGGACGAGCAGTACTTC
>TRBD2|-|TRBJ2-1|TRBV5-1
CASSSIAGGYNEQFF
TGCGCCAGCAGCTCCATTGCGGGAGGGTACAATGAGCAGTTCTTC
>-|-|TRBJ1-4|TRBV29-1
CSAAGANEKLFF
TGCAGCGCCGCAGGGGCTAATGAAAAACTGTTTTTT
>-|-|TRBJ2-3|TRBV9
CASSVDDSSTDTQYF
TGTGCCAGCAGCGTAGATGATAGCTCCACAGATACGCAGTATTTT
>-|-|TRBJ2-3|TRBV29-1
CSVVMSVSTDTQYF
TGCAGCGTTGTCATGAGCGTTAGCACAGATACGCAGTATTTT
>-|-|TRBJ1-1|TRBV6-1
CASRGQNTEAFF
TGTGCCAGCAGGGGACAGAACACTGAAGCTTTCTTT
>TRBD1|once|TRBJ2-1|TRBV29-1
CSVGRDRSYNEQFF
TGCAGCGTTGGGAGGGACAGGAGTTACAATGAGCAGTTCTTC
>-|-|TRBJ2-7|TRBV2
CASSQDGYEQYF
TGTGCCAGCAGTCAAGACGGCTACGAGCAGTACTTC
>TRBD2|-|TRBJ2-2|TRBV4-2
CASSQDQALAGVVDTGELFF
TGTGCCAGCAGCCAAGATCAGGCGCTAGCGGGGGTTGTGGACACCGGGGAGCTGTTTTTT
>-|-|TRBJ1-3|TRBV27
CASSLNRGNTIYF
TGTGCCAGCAGTTTAAATCGTGGAAACACCATATATTTT
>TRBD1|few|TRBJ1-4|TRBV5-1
CASSIRPTGANEKLFF
TGCGCCAGCAGCATCCGCCCGACAGGGGCTAATGAAAAACTGTTTTTT
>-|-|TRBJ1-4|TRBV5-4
CASSHGGDEKLFF
TGTGCCAGCAGCCATGGAGGAGATGAAAAACTGTTTTTT